The source of this T cell receptor beta chain is a study of T-cell memory formation after mild COVID-19. Notes on this clonotype: Its antigen is not identified.

Study results and caveats: The authors left the SARS-CoV-2 specificity of second-wave clones peaking on day 37 unconfirmed. Whereas later expanders leaned CD4+, clones contracting day 15 to 85 showed a balanced CD4/CD8 makeup.

Germline-derived CDR1 and CDR2 are SGHRS and YFSETQ. The CDR3 runs 14 residues. Trimming removed 3 bases from V and 7 bases from J; junction bases left unmatched: 5. Constant-segment primers were used for 5'RACE, and the resulting TCR alpha and TCR beta cDNA libraries carried sample barcodes and UMIs. TCRdb passed the 5' RACE reads through MiXCR, listing each CDR3 protein once. Of around 310,000 distinct CDR3 sequences in the sample, more than 15% were seen once. The chain employs TRBV5-1 and TRBJ2-2; 8 bases are a match to TRBD1. The clonotype was recovered from a man younger than 35 who had mild COVID-19 (a few samples of this study predate the infection). Cell type and time point are not known. Sequences were obtained from PBMCs or a T cell subset sorted from them (not recorded which). The CDR3: CASSWTGQNGELFF. CDR3 DNA sequence: TGCGCCAGCAGCTGGACAGGGCAGAACGGGGAGCTGTTTTTT.